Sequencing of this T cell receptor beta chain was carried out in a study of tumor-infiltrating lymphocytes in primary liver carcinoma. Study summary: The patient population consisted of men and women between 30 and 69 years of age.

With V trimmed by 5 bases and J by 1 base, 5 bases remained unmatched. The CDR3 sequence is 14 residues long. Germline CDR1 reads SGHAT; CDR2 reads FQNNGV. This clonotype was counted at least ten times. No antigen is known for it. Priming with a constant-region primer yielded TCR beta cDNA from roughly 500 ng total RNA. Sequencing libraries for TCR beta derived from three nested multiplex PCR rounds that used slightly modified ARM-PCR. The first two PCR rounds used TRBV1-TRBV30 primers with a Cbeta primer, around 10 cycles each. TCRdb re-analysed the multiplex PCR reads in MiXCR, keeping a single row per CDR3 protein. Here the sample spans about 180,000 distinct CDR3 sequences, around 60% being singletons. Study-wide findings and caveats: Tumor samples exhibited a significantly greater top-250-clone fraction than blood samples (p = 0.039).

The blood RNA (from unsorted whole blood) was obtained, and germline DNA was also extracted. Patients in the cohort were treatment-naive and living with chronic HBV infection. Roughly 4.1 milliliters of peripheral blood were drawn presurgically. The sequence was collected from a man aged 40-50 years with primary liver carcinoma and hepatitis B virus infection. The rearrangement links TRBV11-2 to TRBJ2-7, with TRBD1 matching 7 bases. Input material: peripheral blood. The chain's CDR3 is CASSPTGSSYEQYF. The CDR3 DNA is TGTGCCAGCAGCCCGACAGGGTCTTCCTACGAGCAGTACTTC.